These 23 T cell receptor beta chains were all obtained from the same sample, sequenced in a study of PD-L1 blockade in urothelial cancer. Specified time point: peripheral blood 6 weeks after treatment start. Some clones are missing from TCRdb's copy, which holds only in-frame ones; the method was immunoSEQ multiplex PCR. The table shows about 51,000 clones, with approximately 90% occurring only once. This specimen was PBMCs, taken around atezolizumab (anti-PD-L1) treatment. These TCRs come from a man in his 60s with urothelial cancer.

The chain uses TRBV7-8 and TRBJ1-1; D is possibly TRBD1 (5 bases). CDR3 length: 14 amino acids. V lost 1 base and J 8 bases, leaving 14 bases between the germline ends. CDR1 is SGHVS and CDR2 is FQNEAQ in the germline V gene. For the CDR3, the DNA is TGTGCCAGCAGCTTAGGGGACGGGGGTCGGGAAGCTTTCTTT. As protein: CASSLGDGGREAFF. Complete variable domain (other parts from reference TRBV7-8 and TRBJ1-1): GAGVSQSPRYKVAKRGQDVALRCDPISGHVSLFWYQQALGQGPEFLTYFQNEAQLDKSGLPSDRFFAERPEGSVSTLKIQRTQQEDSAVYLCASSLGDGGREAFFGQGTRLTVV.

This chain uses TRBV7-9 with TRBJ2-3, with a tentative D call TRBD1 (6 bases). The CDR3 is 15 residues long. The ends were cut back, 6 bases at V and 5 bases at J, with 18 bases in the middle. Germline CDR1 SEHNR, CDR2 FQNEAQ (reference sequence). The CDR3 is CASRSRGPSLDTQYF. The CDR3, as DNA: TGTGCCAGCAGATCCAGGGGACCTAGCCTAGATACGCAGTATTTT.

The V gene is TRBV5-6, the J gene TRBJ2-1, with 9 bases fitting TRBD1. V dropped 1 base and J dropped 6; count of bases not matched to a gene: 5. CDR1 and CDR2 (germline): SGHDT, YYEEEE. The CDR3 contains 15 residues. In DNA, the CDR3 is TGTGCCAGCAGCTTGATGAACAGGGGGCCCAATGAGCAGTTCTTC. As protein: CASSLMNRGPNEQFF.

Here the CDR3 DNA reads TGTGCCAGCAGCGTAAGGGGACTAACGAACACCGGGGAGCTGTTTTTT. Translated, it gives CASSVRGLTNTGELFF. This chain links TRBV9 with TRBJ2-2; 7 bases line up with TRBD2. This CDR3 region has 16 residues. The V gene end was trimmed by 1 base and the J gene end by 0 bases; junction bases not matched to a gene: 3. The germline gives CDR1 SGDLS, CDR2 YYNGEE.

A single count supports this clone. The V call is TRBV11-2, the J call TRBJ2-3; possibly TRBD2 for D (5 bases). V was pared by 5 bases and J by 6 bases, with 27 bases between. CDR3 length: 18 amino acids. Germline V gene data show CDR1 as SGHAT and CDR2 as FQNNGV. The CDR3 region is CASSPYLQWGVSADTQYF. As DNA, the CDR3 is TGTGCCAGCAGCCCTTATCTCCAATGGGGAGTCTCGGCGGATACGCAGTATTTT.

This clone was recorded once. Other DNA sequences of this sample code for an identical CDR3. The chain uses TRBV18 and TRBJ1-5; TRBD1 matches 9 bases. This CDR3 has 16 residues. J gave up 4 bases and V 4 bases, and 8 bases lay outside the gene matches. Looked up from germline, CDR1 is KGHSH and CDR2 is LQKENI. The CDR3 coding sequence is TGTGCCAGCTCACGAACAGGGGGCGGTGGTAATCAGCCCCAGCATTTT. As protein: CASSRTGGGGNQPQHF. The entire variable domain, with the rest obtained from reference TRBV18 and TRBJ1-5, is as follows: NAGVMQNPRHLVRRRGQEARLRCSPMKGHSHVYWYRQLPEEGLKFMVYLQKENIIDESGMPKERFSAEFPKEGPSILRIQQVVRGDSAAYFCASSRTGGGGNQPQHFGDGTRLSIL.

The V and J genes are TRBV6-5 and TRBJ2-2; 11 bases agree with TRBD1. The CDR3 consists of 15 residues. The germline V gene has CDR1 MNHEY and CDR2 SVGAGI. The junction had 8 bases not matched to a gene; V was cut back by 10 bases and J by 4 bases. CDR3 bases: TGTGCCACTTGGGGGGGGACAGGGGGCACCGGGGAGCTGTTTTTT. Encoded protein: CATWGGTGGTGELFF.

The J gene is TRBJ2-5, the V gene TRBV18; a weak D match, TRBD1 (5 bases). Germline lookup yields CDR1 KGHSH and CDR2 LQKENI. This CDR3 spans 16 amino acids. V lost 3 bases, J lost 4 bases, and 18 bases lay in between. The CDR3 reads CASSPIDTGLPETQYF. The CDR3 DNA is TGTGCCAGCTCACCGATCGATACAGGTCTTCCAGAGACCCAGTACTTC.

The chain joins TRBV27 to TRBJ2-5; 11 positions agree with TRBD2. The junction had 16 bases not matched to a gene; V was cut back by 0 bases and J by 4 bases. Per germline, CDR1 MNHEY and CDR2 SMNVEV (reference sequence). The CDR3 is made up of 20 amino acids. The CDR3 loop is CASSLSALFLAGGRTETQYF. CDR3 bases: TGTGCCAGCAGTTTATCGGCCCTATTCTTAGCGGGAGGGCGCACAGAGACCCAGTACTTC.

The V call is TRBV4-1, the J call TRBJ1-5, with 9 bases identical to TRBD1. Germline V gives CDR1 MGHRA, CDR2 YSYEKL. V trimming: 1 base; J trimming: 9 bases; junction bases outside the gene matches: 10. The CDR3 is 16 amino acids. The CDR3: CASSQGTGVATGPQHF. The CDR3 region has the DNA TGCGCCAGCAGCCAAGGGACAGGGGTCGCAACAGGGCCCCAGCATTTT.

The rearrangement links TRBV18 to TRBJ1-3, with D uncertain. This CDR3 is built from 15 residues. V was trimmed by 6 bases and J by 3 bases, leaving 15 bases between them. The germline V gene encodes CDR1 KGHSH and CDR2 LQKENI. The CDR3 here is CASSPPSAGGNTIYF. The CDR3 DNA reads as TGTGCCAGCTCCCCCCCGTCCGCGGGTGGAAACACCATATATTTT.

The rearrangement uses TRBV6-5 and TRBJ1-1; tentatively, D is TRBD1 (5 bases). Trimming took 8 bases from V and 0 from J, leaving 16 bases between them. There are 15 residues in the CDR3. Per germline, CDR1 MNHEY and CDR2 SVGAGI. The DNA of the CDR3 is TGTGCCAGCGCGTATCGACAGAAAATGAACACTGAAGCTTTCTTT. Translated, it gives CASAYRQKMNTEAFF.

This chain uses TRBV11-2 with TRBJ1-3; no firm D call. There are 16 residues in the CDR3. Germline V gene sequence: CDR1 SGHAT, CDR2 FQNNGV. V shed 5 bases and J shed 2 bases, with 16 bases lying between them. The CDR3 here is CASSPRAPGTGNTIYF. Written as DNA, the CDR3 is TGTGCCAGCAGCCCTAGGGCCCCGGGAACTGGAAACACCATATATTTT. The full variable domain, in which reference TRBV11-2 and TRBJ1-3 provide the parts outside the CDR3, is EAGVAQSPRYKIIEKRQSVAFWCNPISGHATLYWYQQILGQGPKLLIQFQNNGVVDDSQLPKDRFSAERLKGVDSTLKIQPAKLEDSAVYLCASSPRAPGTGNTIYFGEGSWLTVV.

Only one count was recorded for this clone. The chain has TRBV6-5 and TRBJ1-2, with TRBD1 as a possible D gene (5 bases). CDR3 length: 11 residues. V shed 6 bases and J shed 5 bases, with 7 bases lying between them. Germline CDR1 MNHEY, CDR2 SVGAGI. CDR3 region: CASRGGYGYTF. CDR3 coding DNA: TGTGCCAGCAGGGGGGGTTATGGCTACACCTTC.

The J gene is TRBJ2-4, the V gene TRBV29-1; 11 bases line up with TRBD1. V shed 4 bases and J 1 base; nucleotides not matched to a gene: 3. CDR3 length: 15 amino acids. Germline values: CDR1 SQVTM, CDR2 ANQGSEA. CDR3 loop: CSVVGQGVAKNIQYF. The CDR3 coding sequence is TGCAGCGTTGTGGGACAGGGGGTGGCCAAAAACATTCAGTACTTC.

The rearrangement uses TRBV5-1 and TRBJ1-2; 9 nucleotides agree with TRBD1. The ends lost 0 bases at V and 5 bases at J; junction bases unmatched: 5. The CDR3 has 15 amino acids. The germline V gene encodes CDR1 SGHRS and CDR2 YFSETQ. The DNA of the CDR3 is TGCGCCAGCAGCTTGGTGGGACAGGGTGTATATGGCTACACCTTC. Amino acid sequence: CASSLVGQGVYGYTF. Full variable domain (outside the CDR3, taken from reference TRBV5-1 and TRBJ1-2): KAGVTQTPRYLIKTRGQQVTLSCSPISGHRSVSWYQQTPGQGLQFLFEYFSETQRNKGNFPGRFSGRQFSNSRSEMNVSTLELGDSALYLCASSLVGQGVYGYTFGSGTRLTVV.

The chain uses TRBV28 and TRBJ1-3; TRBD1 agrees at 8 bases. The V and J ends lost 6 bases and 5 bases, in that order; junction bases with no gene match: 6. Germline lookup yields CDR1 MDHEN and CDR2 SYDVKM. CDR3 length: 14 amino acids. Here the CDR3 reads CASRDDRGRNTIYF. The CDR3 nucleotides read TGTGCCAGCAGGGATGACAGGGGAAGAAACACCATATATTTT.

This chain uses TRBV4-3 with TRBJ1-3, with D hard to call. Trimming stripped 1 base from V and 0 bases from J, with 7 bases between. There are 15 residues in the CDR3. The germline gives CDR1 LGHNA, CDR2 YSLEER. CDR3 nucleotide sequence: TGCGCCAGCAGCCAAGCAGTAAGCTCTGGAAACACCATATATTTT. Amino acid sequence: CASSQAVSSGNTIYF.

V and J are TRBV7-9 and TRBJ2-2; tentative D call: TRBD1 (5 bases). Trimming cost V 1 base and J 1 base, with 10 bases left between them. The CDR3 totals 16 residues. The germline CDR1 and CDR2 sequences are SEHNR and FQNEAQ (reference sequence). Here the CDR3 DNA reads TGTGCCAGCAGCTTAGGTGCTGGACAGAACACCGGGGAGCTGTTTTTT. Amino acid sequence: CASSLGAGQNTGELFF.

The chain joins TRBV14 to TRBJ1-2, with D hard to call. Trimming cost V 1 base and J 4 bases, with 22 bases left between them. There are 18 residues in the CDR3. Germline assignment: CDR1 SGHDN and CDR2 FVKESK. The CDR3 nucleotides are TGTGCCAGCAGCCAAGTCGGTGTCCGACTCCGAATTTCCTATGGCTACACCTTC. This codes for CASSQVGVRLRISYGYTF.

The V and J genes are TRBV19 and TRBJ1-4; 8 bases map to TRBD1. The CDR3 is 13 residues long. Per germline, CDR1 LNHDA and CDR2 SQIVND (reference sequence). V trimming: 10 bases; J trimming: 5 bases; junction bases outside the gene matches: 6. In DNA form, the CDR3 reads TGTGCCACTAGACAGGGGACGAATGAAAAACTGTTTTTT. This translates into CATRQGTNEKLFF.

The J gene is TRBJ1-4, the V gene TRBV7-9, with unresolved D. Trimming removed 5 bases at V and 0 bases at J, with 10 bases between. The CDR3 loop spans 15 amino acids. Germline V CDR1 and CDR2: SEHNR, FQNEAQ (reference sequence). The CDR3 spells CASSTHTTTNEKLFF. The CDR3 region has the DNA TGTGCCAGCAGCACCCACACAACAACTAATGAAAAACTGTTTTTT.

The CDR3 DNA reads TGTGCCAGCAGCTTAGACAGGGTGTCCTACGAGCAGTACTTC. Translating it yields CASSLDRVSYEQYF. This rearrangement joins TRBV7-9 to TRBJ2-7; a possible D gene is TRBD1 (6 bases). Trimming shortened V by 1 base and J by 1 base, and 8 bases separated the two germline ends. The CDR3 spans 14 residues. Germline V gene lookup returns CDR1 SEHNR and CDR2 FQNEAQ (reference sequence).